Below, 10 T cell receptor beta chains from the same sample are listed, as sequenced in a study of graft-versus-host responses after intestinal transplantation. Co-plating was performed using roughly 200,000 CFSE-labeled responder cells and roughly 200,000 irradiated, violet-dye-labeled stimulator cells. Using immunoSEQ multiplex PCR, the repertoire was profiled, and TCRdb retains in-frame clones only, with some absent. The sample shows 13,000 to 15,000 clones, under 45% of them seen only once. The sequencing here drew on alloreactive CD8+ T cells from a mixed lymphocyte reaction culture, taken before intestinal transplant. The subset: CFSE-low proliferating T cells sorted from roughly six-day pre-transplant mixed lymphocyte reaction (GvH or HvG direction). The receptors shown here come from a human patient who received an intestinal transplant.

J is TRBJ1-1 and V is TRBV27; 9 bases are shared with TRBD1. CDR3 size: 14 residues. Per germline, CDR1 MNHEY and CDR2 SMNVEV (reference sequence). The junction had 4 bases not matched to a gene; V was cut back by 5 bases and J by 3 bases. The CDR3 here is CASSAQGAHTEAFF. In DNA, the CDR3 is TGTGCCAGCAGTGCACAGGGGGCGCACACTGAAGCTTTCTTT.

In this sample, this clone is medium-sized. The V gene is TRBV7-9, the J gene TRBJ1-1; the D is unclear. Germline V gives CDR1 SEHNR, CDR2 FQNEAQ (reference sequence). V was clipped by 5 bases and J by 8 bases, with 21 bases between them. The CDR3 totals 15 residues. CDR3 loop: CASSPRLSQPGEAFF. CDR3 sequence (DNA): TGTGCCAGCAGCCCCCGATTGAGCCAACCGGGCGAAGCTTTCTTT. The whole variable domain, filled in from reference TRBV7-9 and TRBJ1-1, reads DTGVSQNPRHKITKRGQNVTFRCDPISEHNRLYWYRQTLGQGPEFLTYFQNEAQLEKSRLLSDRFSAERPKGSFSTLEIQRTEQGDSAMYLCASSPRLSQPGEAFFGQGTRLTVV.

The chain carries TRBV27 and TRBJ1-5; D remains unclear. The CDR3 is 13 residues long. Germline loops: CDR1 MNHEY, CDR2 SMNVEV (reference sequence). V was pared by 0 bases and J by 7 bases, with 7 bases between. Written as DNA, the CDR3 is TGTGCCAGCAGTTTATCAATAGGACAGCCCCAGCATTTT. It translates to CASSLSIGQPQHF.

The chain employs TRBV9 and TRBJ1-6; D is ambiguous. Germline V gene data show CDR1 as SGDLS and CDR2 as YYNGEE. The CDR3 runs 14 residues. V shed 1 base and J shed 7 bases, with 9 bases lying between them. The CDR3 is CASSVRTANSPLHF. In DNA, the CDR3 is TGTGCCAGCAGCGTACGGACGGCCAATTCACCCCTCCACTTT.

This clone showed up just a few times. The V gene is TRBV9, the J gene TRBJ1-2, with TRBD1 as a possible D gene (6 bases). V dropped 4 bases and J dropped 6 bases, with 19 bases sitting between them. The CDR3 sequence is 15 residues long. CDR1 and CDR2 (germline): SGDLS, YYNGEE. The CDR3 loop reads CASSSRLQGSDGYTF. The CDR3 region has the DNA TGTGCCAGCAGCTCCCGACTCCAGGGGAGTGATGGCTACACCTTC.

The chain is built from TRBV6-1 and TRBJ2-1; 8 bases agree with TRBD2. J was trimmed by 6 bases and V by 6 bases; bases with no gene match: 10. Germline V gene data show CDR1 as MNHNS and CDR2 as SASEGT. The CDR3 has 15 amino acids. In DNA, the CDR3 is TGTGCCAGCAGATCCGGGACTAGATTAGGCAATGAGCAGTTCTTC. This gives the protein CASRSGTRLGNEQFF.

The gene calls are TRBV9 and TRBJ2-1, with TRBD1 identical over 7 bases. Per the germline V gene, CDR1 is SGDLS and CDR2 is YYNGEE. The CDR3 contains 14 residues. Unmatched junction bases numbered 5, after V lost 3 bases and J lost 5 bases. CDR3 sequence: CASSENRGHNEQFF. CDR3 nucleotide sequence: TGTGCCAGCAGCGAGAACAGGGGTCACAATGAGCAGTTCTTC. Together with reference TRBV9 and TRBJ2-1, the CDR3 gives the full variable domain: DSGVTQTPKHLITATGQRVTLRCSPRSGDLSVYWYQQSLDQGLQFLIQYYNGEERAKGNILERFSAQQFPDLHSELNLSSLELGDSALYFCASSENRGHNEQFFGPGTRLTVL.

The rearrangement uses TRBV5-6 and TRBJ1-6; 7 positions agree with TRBD1. This CDR3 contains 18 residues. CDR1 SGHDT and CDR2 YYEEEE come from the germline V gene. The junction had 9 bases not matched to a gene; V was cut back by 3 bases and J by 0 bases. CDR3 bases: TGTGCCAGCAGCTCGACCGGGACAGAAAGCTCCTATAATTCACCCCTCCACTTT. Protein product: CASSSTGTESSYNSPLHF.

The sample holds one count of this clone. This rearrangement joins TRBV4-3 to TRBJ2-7, with D unresolved. The CDR3 is 16 amino acids. The germline V gene encodes CDR1 LGHNA and CDR2 YSLEER. The germline V and J ends were trimmed by 4 bases and 2 bases, with 18 bases remaining between them. The CDR3 is CASSPTGPPSTYEQYF. CDR3 DNA: TGCGCCAGCAGCCCAACCGGGCCACCATCTACCTACGAGCAGTACTTC.

The chain is built from TRBV7-1 and TRBJ2-7, with D possibly being TRBD1 (6 bases). TRBV7-1 is annotated as an ORF whose role is uncertain. The CDR3 sequence is 14 residues long. Trimming took off 4 bases at V and 1 base at J, with 11 bases between the two ends. CDR3 sequence: CASSLGGRSYEQYF. The CDR3 bases are TGTGCCAGCAGCTTAGGGGGTAGGTCCTACGAGCAGTACTTC.